This TCR beta chain comes out of a study of PD-1 blockade in classical Hodgkin lymphoma. Study-level results: Before treatment, TCR diversity in newly diagnosed patients was reportedly lower than in healthy donors. A significant rise in TCR diversity by C4D1 was seen for CD4+ but not CD8+ cells.

Germline V gene data show CDR1 as KGHSH and CDR2 as LQKENI. Germline trimming cut 2 bases from V and 6 bases from J; bases unmatched to any gene: 9. The CDR3 is made up of 16 amino acids. Time point specified: cycle 4 day 1 (C4D1), after 6 weeks of nivolumab. Brentuximab vedotin exposure varied among the patients, all of whom had relapsed after autologous stem cell transplantation. CD4+ T cells were purified from thawed PBMCs by negative selection. This clone was recorded a few times. What it recognizes is unknown. The protocol was immunoSEQ multiplex PCR, while the TCRdb copy is restricted to in-frame clones and leaves out a portion. This table holds some 11,000 clones, around 74% found once.

This chain connects TRBV18 to TRBJ2-1; the match to TRBD1 covers 8 bases. The sample consisted of CD4+ T cells from blood, taken before the fourth cycle of nivolumab. The clonotype comes from a human donor with classical Hodgkin lymphoma. The CDR3 loop is CASSPEDRAFFNEQFF. In DNA, the CDR3 is TGTGCCAGCTCACCAGAGGACAGGGCCTTTTTCAATGAGCAGTTCTTC.